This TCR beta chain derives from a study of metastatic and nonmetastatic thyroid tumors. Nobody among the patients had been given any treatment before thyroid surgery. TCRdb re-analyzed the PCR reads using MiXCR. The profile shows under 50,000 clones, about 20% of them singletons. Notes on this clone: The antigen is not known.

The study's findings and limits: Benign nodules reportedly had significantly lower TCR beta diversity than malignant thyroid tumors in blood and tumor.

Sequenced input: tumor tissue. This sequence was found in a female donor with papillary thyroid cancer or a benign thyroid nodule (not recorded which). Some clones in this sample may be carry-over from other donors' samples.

CDR3 residues: CASSSDRAKDTQYF. The CDR3 region has the DNA TGTGCCAGCAGCTCCGACAGGGCTAAAGATACGCAGTATTTT. This chain joins TRBV7-2 and TRBJ2-3; 7 bases line up with TRBD1. CDR1 and CDR2 from the germline V gene are SGHTA and FQGNSA. Trimming cost V 4 bases and J 5 bases; bases outside gene matches: 6. CDR3 length: 14 amino acids.